These 23 T cell receptor beta chains were all obtained from the same sample, sequenced in a study of CXCR3-negative and CXCR3-positive naive CD8 T cells. The TRB libraries of cDNA were built by UMI-labeled 5' RACE. Using the 5' RACE reads, TCRdb records one entry per CDR3 protein without DNA. Its clone listing holds thousands of distinct CDR3 sequences. What was sequenced was naive CXCR3- CD8+ T cells from blood. Noted subset: CD45RO-CCR7+CD27+CD95- naive CD8+ T cells lacking CXCR3 (TNR3-). The source of these receptors is a human donor in good health. Some clones in this sample may be carry-over from other donors' samples.

This clonotype is deemed medium-sized by its frequency. The V call is TRBV29-1, the J call TRBJ2-5; TCRdb outputs TRBD2, but without DNA this stays unchecked. This CDR3 region has 15 residues. The germline CDR1 and CDR2 sequences are SQVTM and ANQGSEA. The CDR3 protein is CSVERADEAQETQYF.

The V gene is TRBV6-5, the J gene TRBJ2-1. The CDR3 runs 13 residues. Germline V CDR1 and CDR2: MNHEY, SVGAGI. CDR3 region: CASSYVDGNEQFF.

Considering frequency, this clonotype is medium-sized (0.01 to 0.1%). The chain is built from TRBV29-1 and TRBJ2-2. Germline assignment: CDR1 SQVTM and CDR2 ANQGSEA. The CDR3 is 13 residues long. The CDR3 sequence: CSVVIANTGELFF.

This clonotype counts as medium-sized by frequency. The chain combines TRBV7-9 with TRBJ2-1. Germline values: CDR1 SEHNR, CDR2 FQNEAQ (reference sequence). The CDR3 is made up of 12 amino acids. CDR3 sequence: CASSRAANEQFF. Combining the CDR3 with reference TRBV7-9 and TRBJ2-1 gives the whole variable domain DTGVSQNPRHKITKRGQNVTFRCDPISEHNRLYWYRQTLGQGPEFLTYFQNEAQLEKSRLLSDRFSAERPKGSFSTLEIQRTEQGDSAMYLCASSRAANEQFFGPGTRLTVL.

This clonotype is identified as medium-sized from frequency. V gene TRBV7-9 combines with J gene TRBJ1-4; absent DNA, TCRdb's TRBD1 call cannot be checked. The length of the CDR3 is 15 residues. The germline gives CDR1 SEHNR, CDR2 FQNEAQ (reference sequence). The CDR3 loop is CASSSRDREGEKLFF.

V usage is TRBV13 and J usage is TRBJ2-2; TCRdb selects TRBD1, and the lack of DNA leaves this call unchecked. The CDR3 contains 12 residues. CDR1 and CDR2 from the germline V gene are PRHDT and FYEKMQ (reference sequence). This CDR3 is CASIEGYAELFF.

The V and J genes are TRBV7-9 and TRBJ1-1; no DNA is available, so the TRBD1 call from TCRdb remains unchecked. The germline V gene encodes CDR1 SEHNR and CDR2 FQNEAQ (reference sequence). The CDR3 runs 15 residues. The CDR3 protein is CASSHTYGGGTEAFF. The whole variable domain, filled in from reference TRBV7-9 and TRBJ1-1, reads DTGVSQNPRHKITKRGQNVTFRCDPISEHNRLYWYRQTLGQGPEFLTYFQNEAQLEKSRLLSDRFSAERPKGSFSTLEIQRTEQGDSAMYLCASSHTYGGGTEAFFGQGTRLTVV.

The chain employs TRBV15 and TRBJ1-1. CDR1 is LNHNV and CDR2 is YYDKDF in the germline V gene (reference sequence). This CDR3 is built from 13 residues. CDR3 residues: CATSSLMNTEAFF.

Measured by frequency, this clonotype is medium-sized. This CDR3 is CSVESTGISDTQYF. The chain has TRBV29-1 and TRBJ2-3; the D call of TRBD2 rests on TCRdb alone, since no DNA is present to check it. Germline V gene sequence: CDR1 SQVTM, CDR2 ANQGSEA. The CDR3 contains 14 residues.

The chain uses TRBV21-1 and TRBJ1-1; the TCRdb call, TRBD1, lacks DNA for checking. TRBV21-1 is annotated as a pseudogene. This CDR3 has 15 residues. The CDR3 protein is CASSKHGGQNTEAFF.

By frequency, this clonotype registers medium-sized. The chain has TRBV3-1 and TRBJ2-1. CDR1 is LGHDT and CDR2 is YNNKEL in the germline V gene (reference sequence). The CDR3 runs to 15 residues. CDR3 amino acids: CASSQDSLIYNEQFF.

The chain is built from TRBV29-1 and TRBJ1-2; the D gene TCRdb calls, TRBD1, cannot be checked with no DNA. CDR1 SQVTM and CDR2 ANQGSEA come from the germline V gene. This CDR3 has 16 amino acids. CDR3 sequence reads: CSVDPPSGTTNYGYTF.

This clonotype is classed as medium-sized by frequency. V and J are TRBV28 and TRBJ2-7; checking the TCRdb D call of TRBD2 is not possible without DNA. The CDR3 is 16 residues long. Germline loops: CDR1 MDHEN, CDR2 SYDVKM. CDR3: CASSPPSETVSYEQYF.

The rearrangement joins TRBV3-1 to TRBJ2-1. The CDR3 has 15 amino acids. Germline V gives CDR1 LGHDT, CDR2 YNNKEL (reference sequence). This CDR3 is CASSTGQISYNEQFF.

This clonotype shows up as medium-sized by frequency. The chain links TRBV7-9 to TRBJ2-3; TCRdb picks TRBD2, but there is no DNA to check that call. Germline CDR1 is SEHNR and CDR2 is FQNEAQ (reference sequence). The CDR3 runs 15 residues. The CDR3 sequence: CASTTLTREADTQYF.

This clonotype ranks as medium-sized in terms of frequency. This chain uses TRBV20-1 with TRBJ2-1; TCRdb's D call of TRBD2 is untestable without DNA. CDR1 is DFQATT, CDR2 SNEGSKA, per germline (reference sequence). The length of the CDR3 is 15 residues. The CDR3 protein is CSAPNPLAGWDEQFF.

This clonotype is labeled medium-sized (0.01 to 0.1%) based on frequency. This chain connects TRBV5-1 to TRBJ2-7; TCRdb designates TRBD2, a call that cannot be tested without DNA. CDR3 length: 15 residues. Germline V gives CDR1 SGHRS, CDR2 YFSETQ. The chain's CDR3 is CASSLGAGDVYEQYF.

This clonotype ranks as medium-sized (0.01 to 0.1%) in terms of frequency. This chain uses TRBV2 with TRBJ2-7; TCRdb selects TRBD2, and the lack of DNA leaves this call unchecked. CDR3 length: 16 residues. Germline CDR1 is SNHLY and CDR2 is FYNNEI. CDR3 region: CASSETSGVSSYEQYF.

CDR3 protein: CASSQEGNWVEADTQYF. The V and J genes are TRBV4-3 and TRBJ2-3. This CDR3 contains 17 residues. Germline CDR1 is LGHNA and CDR2 is YSLEER.

The chain couples TRBV29-1 to TRBJ2-1; TCRdb names TRBD2, which stays unverified in the absence of DNA. The CDR3 runs to 19 residues. Per germline, CDR1 SQVTM and CDR2 ANQGSEA. The CDR3 sequence is CSADTRTSGVAGKYNEQFF.

In terms of frequency, this clonotype is medium-sized. The genes are TRBV20-1 and TRBJ2-1; without DNA, the TCRdb call of TRBD2 cannot be checked. Germline V gene sequence: CDR1 DFQATT, CDR2 SNEGSKA (reference sequence). The CDR3 is 14 residues long. CDR3 protein: CSARDDKRYNEQFF.

This clonotype counts as medium-sized by frequency. The CDR3: CASSRGTGANTEAFF. V is TRBV12-3 or TRBV12-4 and J is TRBJ1-1; the TRBD1 assignment by TCRdb is unverifiable without DNA. This CDR3 comprises 15 residues.

The chain is built from TRBV12-3 or TRBV12-4 and TRBJ2-7; TCRdb proposes TRBD2, but this gene call is untestable without DNA. This CDR3 is built from 17 residues. The CDR3 sequence: CASSSRPTSGSRREQYF.